This TCR beta chain derives from a study of molecular identifiers for immune sequencing clone quantification. TCRdb called the PCR reads again in MiXCR, with one record for every CDR3 protein. The sample has roughly 320,000 distinct CDR3 sequences, roughly 23% seen once. For naive CD8 T cells, sorting used the CD8+CD4-CCR7+CD45RA+ phenotype. The V gene's germline CDR1 is SQVTM and CDR2 ANQGSEA. The CDR3 covers 14 residues. V dropped 0 bases and J dropped 4; count of bases not matched to a gene: 5. The chain employs TRBV29-1 and TRBJ2-5; TRBD2 matches at 7 bases. The TCR comes from a human donor in good health. Some libraries in this study had Jurkat cell RNA spiked in. The sample comprised naive CD8+ T cells from blood, with Jurkat cell RNA spiked in. Subset described: FACS-sorted CD8+CD4-CCR7+CD45RA+ naive T cells. In DNA, the CDR3 is TGCAGCGTTGAAGAGGGAGGGGTGAGAGAGACCCAGTACTTC. This translates into CSVEEGGVRETQYF.